A selection of T cell receptor beta chains follows, all from one sample in a study of T cell repertoires in cytomegalovirus infection. TCRdb re-called the reads through MiXCR, storing one row per CDR3 protein. Of about 500,000 distinct CDR3 sequences listed, roughly a third were seen once; the top ten hold 17%. Their specific antigens are unknown. The sequencing here drew on cultured PBMCs, taken from culture after CMV antigen stimulation. These receptors were taken from a human donor in good health (CMV status not recorded). Some clones in this sample may be carry-over from other donors' samples. Both conserved end residues are part of each CDR3. Fields, in order: J gene, D gene, clone size, V gene, CDR3 protein, CDR3 DNA. D genes are given only for firm matches. Clone size appears in some rows only: once, few, many, or a class for an expanded clone.

>TRBJ2-1|TRBD1|.|TRBV20-1
CSASEQGRNEQFF
TGCAGTGCTAGCGAACAGGGGCGCAATGAGCAGTTCTTC
>TRBJ2-1|TRBD2|many|TRBV18
CASSTGTSGSRGEQFF
TGTGCCAGCTCAACGGGGACTAGCGGGAGTAGAGGTGAGCAGTTCTTC
>TRBJ2-1|.|few|TRBV11-3
CASSLTQGVNEQFF
TGTGCCAGCAGCTTAACGCAGGGTGTGAATGAGCAGTTCTTC
>TRBJ2-5|.|few|TRBV7-2
CASSLNGAIQETQYF
TGTGCCAGCAGCTTAAATGGGGCTATCCAAGAGACCCAGTACTTC
>TRBJ2-7|.|once|TRBV15
CATSRDQESSYEQYF
TGTGCCACCAGCAGAGATCAAGAGAGCTCCTACGAGCAGTACTTC
>TRBJ2-6|.|.|TRBV27
CASTTSGANVLTF
TGTGCCAGCACCACCTCTGGGGCCAACGTCCTGACTTTC
>TRBJ2-5|.|few|TRBV7-2
CASSLGAGLYQETQYF
TGTGCCAGCAGCTTAGGGGCGGGATTGTACCAAGAGACCCAGTACTTC
>TRBJ1-6|.|.|TRBV28
CASSRWEDNSPLHF
TGTGCCAGCAGTCGTTGGGAGGACAATTCACCCCTCCACTTT
>TRBJ2-4|.|.|TRBV6-2/TRBV6-3
CASTNARQYEAKNIQYF
TGTGCCAGCACCAACGCCCGACAGTACGAAGCCAAAAACATTCAGTACTTC
>TRBJ2-1|.|.|TRBV3-1
CASSQEGAVPEQFF
TGTGCCAGCAGCCAAGAGGGTGCGGTCCCAGAGCAGTTCTTC
>TRBJ2-1|.|.|TRBV19
CASSIAKGPPFF
TGTGCCAGTAGTATAGCGAAGGGGCCCCCGTTCTTC
>TRBJ2-7|TRBD2|few|TRBV14
CASSQAPGGREQYF
TGTGCCAGCAGCCAAGCTCCGGGAGGACGGGAGCAGTACTTC
>TRBJ1-5|.|few|TRBV19
CASMGGRSNQPQHF
TGTGCCAGTATGGGGGGGCGTAGCAATCAGCCCCAGCATTTT
>TRBJ2-2|.|.|TRBV14
CASSQAQGNTGELFF
TGTGCCAGCAGCCAAGCTCAGGGCAACACCGGGGAGCTGTTTTTT
>TRBJ2-1|TRBD1|few|TRBV5-6
CASSLPGQPNEQFF
TGTGCCAGCAGCTTGCCGGGACAGCCCAATGAGCAGTTCTTC
>TRBJ1-1|.|once|TRBV7-9
CASSLRGGWPEAFF
TGTGCCAGCAGCTTACGAGGGGGGTGGCCTGAAGCTTTCTTT
>TRBJ1-1|.|.|TRBV11-2
CASSSGTQNTEAFF
TGTGCCAGCAGCTCCGGGACACAGAACACTGAAGCTTTCTTT
>TRBJ1-1|TRBD1|many|TRBV7-2
CASSRDRGPPFF
TGTGCCAGCAGCCGTGACAGGGGGCCTCCTTTCTTT
>TRBJ2-1|.|.|TRBV5-6
CASSLPAGYNEQFF
TGTGCCAGCAGCCTGCCCGCGGGATACAATGAGCAGTTCTTC
>TRBJ1-5|.|.|TRBV28
CASRSGRYNNQPQHF
TGTGCCAGCAGGTCGGGACGGTATAACAATCAGCCCCAGCATTTT
>TRBJ2-5|.|few|TRBV7-2
CASSSRRGRETQYF
TGTGCCAGCAGCTCCCGACGGGGCAGGGAGACCCAGTACTTC
>TRBJ1-2|.|.|TRBV10-3
CAISAGAQGPYGYTF
TGTGCCATCAGCGCTGGGGCACAGGGCCCCTATGGCTACACCTTC
>TRBJ2-4|TRBD2|few|TRBV12-3/TRBV12-4
CASSLSSGRHIRAKNIQYF
TGTGCCAGCAGTCTATCTAGCGGGAGACATATTAGGGCCAAAAACATTCAGTACTTC
>TRBJ2-1|TRBD1|.|TRBV5-1
CASSSGGAHNEQFF
TGCGCCAGCAGCTCAGGGGGCGCACACAATGAGCAGTTCTTC
>TRBJ2-3|.|few|TRBV24-1
CATSDLAGQFNF
TGTGCCACCAGTGATTTAGCGGGCCAGTTTAATTTT
>TRBJ2-5|.|.|TRBV3-1
CASSQGILSGQYF
TGTGCCAGCAGCCAAGGAATTCTCTCGGGCCAGTACTTC
>TRBJ1-2|.|many|TRBV12-3/TRBV12-4
CASSFSGNYGYTF
TGTGCCAGCAGTTTCAGTGGGAACTATGGCTACACCTTC
>TRBJ1-1|TRBD1|few|TRBV6-1
CASSRGTANTEAFF
TGTGCCAGCAGCAGAGGGACAGCGAACACTGAAGCTTTCTTT
>TRBJ1-1|.|many|TRBV4-3
CASSQDLMNTEAFF
TGCGCCAGCAGCCAAGATCTGATGAACACTGAAGCTTTCTTT
>TRBJ2-7|TRBD1|.|TRBV20-1
CSAGGTGYGYEQYF
TGCAGTGCTGGAGGGACAGGGTATGGATACGAGCAGTACTTC
>TRBJ1-2|.|.|TRBV20-1
CSARPRGPYYGYTF
TGCAGTGCTAGGCCCCGAGGCCCCTACTATGGCTACACCTTC
>TRBJ2-2|TRBD2|.|TRBV5-1
CASSLAGAGVRAGELFF
TGCGCCAGCAGCTTGGCCGGAGCGGGAGTACGAGCGGGGGAGCTGTTTTTT
>TRBJ1-2|.|.|TRBV11-2
CASSLDDLRQSIYYGYTF
TGTGCCAGCAGCTTAGATGATTTAAGACAAAGTATTTACTATGGCTACACCTTC
>TRBJ2-3|TRBD2|.|TRBV3-1
CASSLQLSGNTDTQYF
TGTGCCAGCAGCCTACAACTTAGCGGGAACACAGATACGCAGTATTTT
>TRBJ1-5|.|.|TRBV6-2/TRBV6-3
CASSYQRTAVNQPQHF
TGTGCCAGCAGTTACCAGAGGACAGCAGTCAATCAGCCCCAGCATTTT